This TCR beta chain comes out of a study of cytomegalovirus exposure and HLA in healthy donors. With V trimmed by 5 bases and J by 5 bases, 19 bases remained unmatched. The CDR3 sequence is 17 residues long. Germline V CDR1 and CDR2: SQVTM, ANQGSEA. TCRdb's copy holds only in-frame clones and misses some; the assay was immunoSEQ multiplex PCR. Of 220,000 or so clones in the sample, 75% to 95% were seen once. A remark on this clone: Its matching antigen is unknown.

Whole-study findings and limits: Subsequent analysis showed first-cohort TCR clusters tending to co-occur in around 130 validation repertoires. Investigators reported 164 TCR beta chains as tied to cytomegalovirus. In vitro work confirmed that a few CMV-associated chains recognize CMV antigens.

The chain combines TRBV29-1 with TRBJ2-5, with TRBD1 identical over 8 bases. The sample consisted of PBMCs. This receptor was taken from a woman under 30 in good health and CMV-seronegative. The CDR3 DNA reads TGCAGCGTTTGGCCTATATCGAAGGGACAGGTGATGGAGACCCAGTACTTC. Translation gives CSVWPISKGQVMETQYF.